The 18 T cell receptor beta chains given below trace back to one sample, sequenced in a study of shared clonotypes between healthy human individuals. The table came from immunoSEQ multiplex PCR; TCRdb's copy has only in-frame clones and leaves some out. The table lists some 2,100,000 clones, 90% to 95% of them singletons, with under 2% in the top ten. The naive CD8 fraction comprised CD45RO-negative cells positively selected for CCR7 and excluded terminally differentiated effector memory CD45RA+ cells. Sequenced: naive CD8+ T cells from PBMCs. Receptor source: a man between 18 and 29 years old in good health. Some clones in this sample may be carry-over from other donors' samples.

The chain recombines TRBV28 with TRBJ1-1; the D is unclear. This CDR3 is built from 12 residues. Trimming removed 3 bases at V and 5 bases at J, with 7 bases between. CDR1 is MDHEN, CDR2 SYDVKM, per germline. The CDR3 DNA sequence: TGTGCCAGCAGTTTTATCGTGACTGAAGCTTTCTTT. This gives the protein CASSFIVTEAFF. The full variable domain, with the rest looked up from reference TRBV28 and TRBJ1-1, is DVKVTQSSRYLVKRTGEKVFLECVQDMDHENMFWYRQDPGLGLRLIYFSYDVKMKEKGDIPEGYSVSREKKERFSLILESASTNQTSMYLCASSFIVTEAFFGQGTRLTVV.

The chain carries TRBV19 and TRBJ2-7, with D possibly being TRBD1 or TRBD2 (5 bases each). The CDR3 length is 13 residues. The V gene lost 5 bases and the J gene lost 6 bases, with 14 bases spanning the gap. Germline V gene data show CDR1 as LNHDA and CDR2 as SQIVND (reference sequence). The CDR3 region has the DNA TGTGCCAGTAGTCCCCGGGGCGCATCCGAGCAGTACTTC. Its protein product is CASSPRGASEQYF.

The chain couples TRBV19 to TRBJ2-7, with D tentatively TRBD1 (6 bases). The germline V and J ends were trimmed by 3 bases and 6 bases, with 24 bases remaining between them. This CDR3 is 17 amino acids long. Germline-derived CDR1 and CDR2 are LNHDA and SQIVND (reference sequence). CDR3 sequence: CASSIPRGGVLGLEQYF. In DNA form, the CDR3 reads TGTGCCAGTAGTATCCCCAGGGGTGGAGTTCTTGGGCTCGAGCAGTACTTC.

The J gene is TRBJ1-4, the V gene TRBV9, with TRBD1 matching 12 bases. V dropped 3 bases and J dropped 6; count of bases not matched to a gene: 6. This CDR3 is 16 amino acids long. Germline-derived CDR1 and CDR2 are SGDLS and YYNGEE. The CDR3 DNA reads TGTGCCAGCAGCGCCCCGGGACAGGGGGCGGATGAAAAACTGTTTTTT. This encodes CASSAPGQGADEKLFF.

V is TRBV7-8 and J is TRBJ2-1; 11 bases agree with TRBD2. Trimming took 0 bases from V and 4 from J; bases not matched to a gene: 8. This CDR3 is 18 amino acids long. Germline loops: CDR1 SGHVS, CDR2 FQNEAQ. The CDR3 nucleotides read TGTGCCAGCAGCTTAGCGCTAGCGGGGGGTAGACTTTACAATGAGCAGTTCTTC. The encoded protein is CASSLALAGGRLYNEQFF.

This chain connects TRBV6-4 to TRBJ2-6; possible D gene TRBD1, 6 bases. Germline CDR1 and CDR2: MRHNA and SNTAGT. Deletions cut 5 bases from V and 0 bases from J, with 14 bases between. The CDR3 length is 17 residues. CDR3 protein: CASSPGHYRSGANVLTF. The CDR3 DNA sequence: TGTGCCAGCAGTCCGGGACACTACCGCTCTGGGGCCAACGTCCTGACTTTC.

The CDR3, as DNA: TGTGCCAGCAGCTTGAGTTTGGTCGAGCAGTTCTTC. Translation gives CASSLSLVEQFF. The chain employs TRBV5-6 and TRBJ2-1, with unresolved D. The V gene's germline CDR1 is SGHDT and CDR2 YYEEEE. This CDR3 comprises 12 residues. The V end lost 1 base, the J end lost 10 bases, and 9 bases lay between the germline ends.

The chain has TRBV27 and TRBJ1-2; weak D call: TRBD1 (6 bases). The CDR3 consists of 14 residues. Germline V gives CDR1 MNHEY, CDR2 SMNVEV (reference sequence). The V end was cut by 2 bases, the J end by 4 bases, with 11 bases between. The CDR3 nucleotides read TGTGCCAGCAGTTTAACAGGGAATGGCTATGGCTACACCTTC. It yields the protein CASSLTGNGYGYTF.

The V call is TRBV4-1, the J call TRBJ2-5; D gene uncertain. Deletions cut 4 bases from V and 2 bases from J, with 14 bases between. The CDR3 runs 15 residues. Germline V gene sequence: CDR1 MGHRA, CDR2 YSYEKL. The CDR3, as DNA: TGCGCCAGCAGCCCCAGGATGGGTGGGCAAGAGACCCAGTACTTC. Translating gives CASSPRMGGQETQYF.

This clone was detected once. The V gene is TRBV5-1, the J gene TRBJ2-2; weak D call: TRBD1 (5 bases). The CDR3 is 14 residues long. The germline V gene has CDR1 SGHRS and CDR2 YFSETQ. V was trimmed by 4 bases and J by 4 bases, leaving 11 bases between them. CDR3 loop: CASSPYQGTGELFF. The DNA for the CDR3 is TGCGCCAGCAGCCCATATCAGGGCACCGGGGAGCTGTTTTTT.

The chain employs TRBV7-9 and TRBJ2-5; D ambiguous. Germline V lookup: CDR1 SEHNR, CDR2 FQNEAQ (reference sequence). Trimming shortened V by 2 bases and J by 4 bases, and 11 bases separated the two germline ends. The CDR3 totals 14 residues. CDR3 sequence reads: CASSLLTLGETQYF. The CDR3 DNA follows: TGTGCCAGCAGCTTATTAACATTGGGAGAGACCCAGTACTTC. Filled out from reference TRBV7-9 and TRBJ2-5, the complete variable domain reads DTGVSQNPRHKITKRGQNVTFRCDPISEHNRLYWYRQTLGQGPEFLTYFQNEAQLEKSRLLSDRFSAERPKGSFSTLEIQRTEQGDSAMYLCASSLLTLGETQYFGPGTRLLVL.

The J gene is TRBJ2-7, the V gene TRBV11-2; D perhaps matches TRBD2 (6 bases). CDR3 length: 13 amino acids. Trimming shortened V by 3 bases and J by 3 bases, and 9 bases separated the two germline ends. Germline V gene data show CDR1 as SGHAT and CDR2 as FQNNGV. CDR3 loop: CASSFGGDYEQYF. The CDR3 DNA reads TGTGCCAGCAGCTTCGGAGGGGACTACGAGCAGTACTTC.

The CDR3 DNA reads TGCAGCGTTGAAGATAGGACAGGGAACTATGGCTACACCTTC. It encodes CSVEDRTGNYGYTF. The chain uses TRBV29-1 and TRBJ1-2; 8 positions match TRBD1. V was clipped by 0 bases and J by 2 bases; unmatched bases: 2. Germline CDR1 SQVTM, CDR2 ANQGSEA. The CDR3 is made up of 14 amino acids. Full variable domain (outside the CDR3, taken from reference TRBV29-1 and TRBJ1-2): SAVISQKPSRDICQRGTSLTIQCQVDSQVTMMFWYRQQPGQSLTLIATANQGSEATYESGFVIDKFPISRPNLTFSTLTVSNMSPEDSSIYLCSVEDRTGNYGYTFGSGTRLTVV.

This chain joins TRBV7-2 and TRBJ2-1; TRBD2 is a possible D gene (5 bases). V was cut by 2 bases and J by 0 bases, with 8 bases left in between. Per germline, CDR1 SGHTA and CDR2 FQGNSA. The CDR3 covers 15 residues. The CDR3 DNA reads TGTGCCAGCAGCTTAAGGAGGAGCTCCTACAATGAGCAGTTCTTC. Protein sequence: CASSLRRSSYNEQFF.

CDR3 in amino acids: CASSGETPGGTAYEQYF. The CDR3 bases are TGTGCCAGCAGTGGGGAGACCCCCGGGGGAACGGCCTACGAGCAGTACTTC. The genes are TRBV27 and TRBJ2-7; TRBD2 is a possible D gene (6 bases). The CDR3 has 17 residues. Germline CDR1 and CDR2: MNHEY and SMNVEV (reference sequence). The V end lost 5 bases, the J end lost 2 bases, and 22 bases lay between the germline ends.

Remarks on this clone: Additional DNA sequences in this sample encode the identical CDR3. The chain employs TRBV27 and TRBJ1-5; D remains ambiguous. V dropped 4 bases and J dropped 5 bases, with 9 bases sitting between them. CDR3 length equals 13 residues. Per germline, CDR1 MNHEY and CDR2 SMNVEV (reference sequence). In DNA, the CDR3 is TGTGCCAGCAGTTGGAGCGCGGATCAGCCCCAGCATTTT. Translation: CASSWSADQPQHF.

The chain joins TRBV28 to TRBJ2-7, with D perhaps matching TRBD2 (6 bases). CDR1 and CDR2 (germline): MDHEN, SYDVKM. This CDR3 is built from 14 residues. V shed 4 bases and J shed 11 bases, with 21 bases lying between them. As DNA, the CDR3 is TGTGCCAGCAGTTCGTTACAGGAGGGCCTTCAAGAGTACTTC. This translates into CASSSLQEGLQEYF.

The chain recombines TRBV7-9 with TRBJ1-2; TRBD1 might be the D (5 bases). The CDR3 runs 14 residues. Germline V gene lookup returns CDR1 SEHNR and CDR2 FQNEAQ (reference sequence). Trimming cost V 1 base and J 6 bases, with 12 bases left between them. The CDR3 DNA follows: TGTGCCAGCAGCTTAGGTGGGGGACCAGATGGCTACACCTTC. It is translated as CASSLGGGPDGYTF.